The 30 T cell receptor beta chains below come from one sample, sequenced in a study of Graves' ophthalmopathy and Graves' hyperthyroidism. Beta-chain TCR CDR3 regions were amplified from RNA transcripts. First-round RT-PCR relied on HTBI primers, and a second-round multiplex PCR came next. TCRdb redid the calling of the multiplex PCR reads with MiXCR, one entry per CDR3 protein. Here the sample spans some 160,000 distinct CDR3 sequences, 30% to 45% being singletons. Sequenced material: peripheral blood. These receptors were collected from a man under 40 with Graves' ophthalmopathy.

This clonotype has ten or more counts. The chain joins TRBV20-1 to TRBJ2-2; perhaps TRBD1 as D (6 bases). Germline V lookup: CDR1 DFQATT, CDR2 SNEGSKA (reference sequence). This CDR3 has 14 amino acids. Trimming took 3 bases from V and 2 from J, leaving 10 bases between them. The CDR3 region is CSARTGANTGELFF. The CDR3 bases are TGCAGTGCTAGGACAGGAGCAAACACCGGGGAGCTGTTTTTT.

The CDR3 reads CAISGSGTYEQYF. CDR3 coding DNA: TGTGCCATTAGCGGGAGCGGGACTTACGAGCAGTACTTC. This chain links TRBV28 with TRBJ2-7; 9 bases map to TRBD2. With 10 bases clipped from V and 4 bases from J, the junction kept 8 bases outside the gene matches. Germline CDR1 reads MDHEN; CDR2 reads SYDVKM. CDR3 size: 13 residues.

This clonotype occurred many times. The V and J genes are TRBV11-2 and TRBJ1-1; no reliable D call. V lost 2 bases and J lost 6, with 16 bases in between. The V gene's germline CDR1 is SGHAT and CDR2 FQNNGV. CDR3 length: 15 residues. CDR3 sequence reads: CASSLMRGSGAEAFF. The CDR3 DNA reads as TGTGCCAGCAGCTTAATGAGAGGGAGCGGGGCTGAAGCTTTCTTT.

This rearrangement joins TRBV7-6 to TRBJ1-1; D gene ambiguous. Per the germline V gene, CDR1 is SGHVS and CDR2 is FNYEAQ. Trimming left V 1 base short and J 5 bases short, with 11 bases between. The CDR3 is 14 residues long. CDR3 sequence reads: CASSLDPGMTEAFF. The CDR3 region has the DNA TGTGCCAGCAGCTTAGATCCAGGAATGACTGAAGCTTTCTTT.

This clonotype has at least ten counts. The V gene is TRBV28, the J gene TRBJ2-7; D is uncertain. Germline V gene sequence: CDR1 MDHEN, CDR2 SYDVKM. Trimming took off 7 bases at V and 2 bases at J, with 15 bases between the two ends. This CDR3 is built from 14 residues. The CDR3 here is CASTLSGFPYEQYF. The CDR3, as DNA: TGTGCCAGCACCCTCTCCGGGTTCCCCTACGAGCAGTACTTC.

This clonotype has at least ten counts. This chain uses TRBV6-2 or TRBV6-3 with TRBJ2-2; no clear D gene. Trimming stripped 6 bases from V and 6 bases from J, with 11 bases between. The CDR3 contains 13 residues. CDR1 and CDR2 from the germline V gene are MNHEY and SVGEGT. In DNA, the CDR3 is TGTGCCAGCAGCCCCATGGGTCCCGGGGAGCTGTTTTTT. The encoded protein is CASSPMGPGELFF.

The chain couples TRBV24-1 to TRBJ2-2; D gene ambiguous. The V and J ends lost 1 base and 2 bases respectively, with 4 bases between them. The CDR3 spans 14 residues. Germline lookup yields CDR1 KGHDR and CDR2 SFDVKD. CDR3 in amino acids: CATSDLANTGELFF. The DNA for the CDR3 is TGTGCCACCAGTGATTTAGCTAACACCGGGGAGCTGTTTTTT.

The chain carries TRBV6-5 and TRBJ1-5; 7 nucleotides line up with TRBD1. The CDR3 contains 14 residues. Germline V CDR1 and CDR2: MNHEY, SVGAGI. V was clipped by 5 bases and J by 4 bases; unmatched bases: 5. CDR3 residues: CASSTDRANQPQHF. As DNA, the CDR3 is TGTGCCAGCAGTACCGACAGGGCAAATCAGCCCCAGCATTTT.

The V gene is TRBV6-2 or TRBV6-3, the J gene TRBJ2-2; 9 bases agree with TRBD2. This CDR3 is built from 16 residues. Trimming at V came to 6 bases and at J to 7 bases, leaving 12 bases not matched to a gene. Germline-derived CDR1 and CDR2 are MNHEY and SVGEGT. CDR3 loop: CASSARPGLANGELFF. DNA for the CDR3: TGTGCCAGCAGCGCCCGTCCGGGACTAGCTAACGGGGAGCTGTTTTTT.

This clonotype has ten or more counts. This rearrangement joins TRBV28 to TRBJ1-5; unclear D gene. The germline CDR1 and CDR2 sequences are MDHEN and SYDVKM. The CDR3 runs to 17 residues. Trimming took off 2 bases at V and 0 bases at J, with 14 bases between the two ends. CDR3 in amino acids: CASSLAGSLGSNQPQHF. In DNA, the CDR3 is TGTGCCAGCAGTTTAGCAGGATCCTTGGGTAGCAATCAGCCCCAGCATTTT.

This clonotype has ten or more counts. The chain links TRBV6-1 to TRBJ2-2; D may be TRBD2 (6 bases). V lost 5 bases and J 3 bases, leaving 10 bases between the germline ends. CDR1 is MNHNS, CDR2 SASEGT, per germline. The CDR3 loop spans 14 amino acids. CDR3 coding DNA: TGTGCCAGCAGTCAGACGGGGGACACCGGGGAGCTGTTTTTT. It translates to CASSQTGDTGELFF.

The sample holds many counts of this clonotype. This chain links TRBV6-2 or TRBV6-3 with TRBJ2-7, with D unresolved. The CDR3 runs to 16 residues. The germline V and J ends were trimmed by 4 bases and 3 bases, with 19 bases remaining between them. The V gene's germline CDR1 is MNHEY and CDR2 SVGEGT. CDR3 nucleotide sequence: TGTGCCAGCAGTTCCCTGGTAGGGCAGGTTCTCTACGAGCAGTACTTC. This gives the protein CASSSLVGQVLYEQYF.

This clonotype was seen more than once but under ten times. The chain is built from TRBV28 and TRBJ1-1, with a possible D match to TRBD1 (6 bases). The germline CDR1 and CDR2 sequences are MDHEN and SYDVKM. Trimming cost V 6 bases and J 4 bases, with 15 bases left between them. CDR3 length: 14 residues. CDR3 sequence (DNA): TGTGCCAGCAGGGACAGCGGGGGCGGCACTGAAGCTTTCTTT. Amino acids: CASRDSGGGTEAFF.

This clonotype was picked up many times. As DNA, the CDR3 is TGTGCCAGCAACTGGGGGAGCGGGGAAGATACGCAGTATTTT. This encodes CASNWGSGEDTQYF. This rearrangement joins TRBV5-6 to TRBJ2-3, with 7 bases fitting TRBD2. After removal of 6 bases from V and 5 bases from J, the junction contained 9 bases not matched to a gene. Germline CDR1 and CDR2: SGHDT and YYEEEE. CDR3 length: 14 amino acids.

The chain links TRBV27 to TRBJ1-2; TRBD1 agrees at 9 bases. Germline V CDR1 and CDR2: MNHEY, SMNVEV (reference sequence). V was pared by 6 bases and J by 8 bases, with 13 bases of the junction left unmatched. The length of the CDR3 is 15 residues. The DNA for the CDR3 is TGTGCCAGCAGACTGAATTATGGACAGGGGAGAGGCTACACCTTC. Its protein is CASRLNYGQGRGYTF.

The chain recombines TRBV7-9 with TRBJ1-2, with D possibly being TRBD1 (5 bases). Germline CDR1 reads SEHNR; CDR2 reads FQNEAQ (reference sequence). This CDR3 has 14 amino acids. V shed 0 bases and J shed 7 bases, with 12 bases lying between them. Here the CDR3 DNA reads TGTGCCAGCAGCTTAGCCCTAGAGAGGGGTGGCTACACCTTC. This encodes CASSLALERGGYTF.

For the CDR3, the DNA is TGTGCCAGCAGCCAGTTTATCTACGAGCAGTACTTC. Residues: CASSQFIYEQYF. The chain couples TRBV6-2 or TRBV6-3 to TRBJ2-7; no firm D call. V was clipped by 6 bases and J by 3 bases, with 9 bases between them. Germline values: CDR1 MNHEY, CDR2 SVGEGT. CDR3 length equals 12 residues.

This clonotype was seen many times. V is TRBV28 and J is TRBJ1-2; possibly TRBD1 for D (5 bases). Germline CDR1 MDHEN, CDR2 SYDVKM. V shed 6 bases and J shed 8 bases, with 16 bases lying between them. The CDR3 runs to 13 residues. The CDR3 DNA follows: TGTGCCAGCAGATTACGATGGCCAGGGGGCTACACCTTC. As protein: CASRLRWPGGYTF.

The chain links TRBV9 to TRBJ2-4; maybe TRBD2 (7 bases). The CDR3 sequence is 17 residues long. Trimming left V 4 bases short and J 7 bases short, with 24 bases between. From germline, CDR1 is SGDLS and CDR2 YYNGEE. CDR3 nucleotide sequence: TGTGCCAGCAGCCCACAGGGAGGGACCGTTAGTAGGAACATTCAGTACTTC. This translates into CASSPQGGTVSRNIQYF.

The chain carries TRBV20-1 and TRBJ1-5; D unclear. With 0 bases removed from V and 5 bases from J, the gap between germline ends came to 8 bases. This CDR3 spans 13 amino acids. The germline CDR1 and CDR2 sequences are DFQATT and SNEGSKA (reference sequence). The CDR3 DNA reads TGCAGTGCTAGAGACGGGGAAGATCAGCCCCAGCATTTT. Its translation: CSARDGEDQPQHF.

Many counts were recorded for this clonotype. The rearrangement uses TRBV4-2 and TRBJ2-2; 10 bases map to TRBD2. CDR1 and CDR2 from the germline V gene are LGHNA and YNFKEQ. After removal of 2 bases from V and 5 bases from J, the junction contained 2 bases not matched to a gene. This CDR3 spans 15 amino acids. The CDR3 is CASSQLAGATGELFF. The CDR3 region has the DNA TGTGCCAGCAGCCAACTAGCGGGAGCAACCGGGGAGCTGTTTTTT.

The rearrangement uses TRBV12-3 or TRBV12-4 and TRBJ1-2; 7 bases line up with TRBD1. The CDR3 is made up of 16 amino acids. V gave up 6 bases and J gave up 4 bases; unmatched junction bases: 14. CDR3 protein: CASSPRGGQGIYGYTF. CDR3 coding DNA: TGTGCCAGCAGCCCGCGAGGGGGCCAGGGCATCTATGGCTACACCTTC.

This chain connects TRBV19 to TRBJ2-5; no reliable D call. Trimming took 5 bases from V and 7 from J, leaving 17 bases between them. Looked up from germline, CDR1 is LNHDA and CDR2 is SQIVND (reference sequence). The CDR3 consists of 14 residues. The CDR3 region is CASSPRPRRWTQYF. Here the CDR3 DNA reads TGTGCCAGTAGTCCCCGGCCCCGAAGGTGGACCCAGTACTTC.

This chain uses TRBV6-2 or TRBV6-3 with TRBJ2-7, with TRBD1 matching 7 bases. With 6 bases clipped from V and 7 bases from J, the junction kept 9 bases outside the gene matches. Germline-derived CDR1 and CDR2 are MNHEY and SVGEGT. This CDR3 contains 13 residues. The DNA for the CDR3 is TGTGCCAGCAGCCAGGCCTTGACAGGGGAGCAGTACTTC. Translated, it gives CASSQALTGEQYF.

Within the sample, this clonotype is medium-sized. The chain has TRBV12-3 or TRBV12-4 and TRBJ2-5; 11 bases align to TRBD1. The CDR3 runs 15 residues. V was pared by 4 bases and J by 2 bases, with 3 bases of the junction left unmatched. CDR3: CASSWTGGTQETQYF. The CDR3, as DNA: TGTGCCAGCAGTTGGACAGGGGGCACACAAGAGACCCAGTACTTC.

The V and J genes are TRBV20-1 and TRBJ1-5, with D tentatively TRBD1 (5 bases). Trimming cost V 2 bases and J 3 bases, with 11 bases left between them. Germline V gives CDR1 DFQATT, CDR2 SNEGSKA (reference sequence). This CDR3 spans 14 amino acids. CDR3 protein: CSARMGQVNQPQHF. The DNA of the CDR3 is TGCAGTGCTAGAATGGGGCAAGTCAATCAGCCCCAGCATTTT.

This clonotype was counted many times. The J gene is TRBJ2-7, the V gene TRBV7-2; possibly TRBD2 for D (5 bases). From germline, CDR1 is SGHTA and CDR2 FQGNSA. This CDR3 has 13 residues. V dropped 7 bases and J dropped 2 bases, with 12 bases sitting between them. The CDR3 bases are TGTGCCAGCAAGGCAGCCGGGACCTACGAGCAGTACTTC. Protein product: CASKAAGTYEQYF.

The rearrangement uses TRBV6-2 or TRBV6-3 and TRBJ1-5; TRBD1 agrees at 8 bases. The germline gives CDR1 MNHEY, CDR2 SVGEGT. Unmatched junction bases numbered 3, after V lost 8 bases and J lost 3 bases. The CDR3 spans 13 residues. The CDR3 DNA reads TGTGCCAGCCAGGACAGGGTCAATCAGCCCCAGCATTTT. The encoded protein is CASQDRVNQPQHF.

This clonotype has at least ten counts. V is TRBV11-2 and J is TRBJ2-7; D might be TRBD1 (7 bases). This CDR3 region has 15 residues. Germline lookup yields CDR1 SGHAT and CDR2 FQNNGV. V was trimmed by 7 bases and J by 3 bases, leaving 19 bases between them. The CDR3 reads CASNPGRDRSYEQYF. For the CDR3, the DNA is TGTGCCAGCAACCCCGGGCGGGACAGAAGCTACGAGCAGTACTTC.

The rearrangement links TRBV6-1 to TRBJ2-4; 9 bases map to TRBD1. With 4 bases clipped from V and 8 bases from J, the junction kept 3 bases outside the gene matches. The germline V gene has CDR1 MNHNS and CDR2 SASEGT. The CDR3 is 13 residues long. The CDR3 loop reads CASSVDRGDIQYF. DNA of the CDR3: TGTGCCAGCAGTGTCGACAGGGGGGACATTCAGTACTTC.